The 28 T cell receptor beta chains in this list originate from one sample, sequenced in a study of identical twins. TCRdb re-called the 5' RACE reads with MiXCR, one entry per CDR3 protein. The sample lists under 250,000 distinct CDR3 sequences, 7.5% occurring once. These data also featured in a second study, about yellow fever vaccine responses in identical twins.

The sample comprised CD8+ T cells sorted from blood. Receptor source: a young woman in good health.

This chain connects TRBV12-3 or TRBV12-4 to TRBJ2-1; TRBD2 matches 9 bases. The length of the CDR3 is 16 residues. The V segment lost 5 bases and the J segment 3 bases; nucleotides outside the gene matches: 8. CDR3 DNA sequence: TGTGCCAGCAGTCCGCGCGGACTAGCGATCTACAATGAGCAGTTCTTC. Its translation is CASSPRGLAIYNEQFF.

The chain links TRBV24-1 to TRBJ2-5, with D possibly being TRBD1 (6 bases). The CDR3 sequence is 14 residues long. V was shortened by 4 bases and J by 1 base, with 9 bases between the two germline ends. Germline values: CDR1 KGHDR, CDR2 SFDVKD. The CDR3: CATSDAGAQETQYF. CDR3 bases: TGTGCCACCAGTGACGCAGGGGCCCAAGAGACCCAGTACTTC.

Many counts were recorded for this clonotype. This chain connects TRBV10-3 to TRBJ2-5; TRBD1 matches at 11 bases. In germline, CDR1 is ENHRY, CDR2 SYGVKD. V lost 6 bases, J lost 4 bases, and 10 bases stayed unmatched. The CDR3 consists of 16 residues. CDR3 DNA: TGTGCCATCAGCAACGGACAGGGGGCGCTTATAGAGACCCAGTACTTC. This codes for CAISNGQGALIETQYF.

There are many counts of this clonotype. The V and J genes are TRBV13 and TRBJ1-1; weak D call: TRBD1 (6 bases). The V end was cut by 5 bases, the J end by 6 bases, with 13 bases between. Germline V gene lookup returns CDR1 PRHDT and CDR2 FYEKMQ (reference sequence). The CDR3 runs 13 residues. The DNA for the CDR3 is TGTGCCAGCAGCCTCGGGGGGGCCGCTGAAGCTTTCTTT. It is translated as CASSLGGAAEAFF.

CDR3 loop: CASSGGTASNVSKNIQYF. Here the CDR3 DNA reads TGTGCCAGCAGCGGAGGGACAGCTTCTAACGTCTCCAAAAACATTCAGTACTTC. This chain links TRBV11-1 with TRBJ2-4, with D possibly matching TRBD1 (7 bases). CDR3 length: 18 residues. The germline gives CDR1 SGHAT, CDR2 FQDESV (reference sequence). V was pared by 5 bases and J by 2 bases, with 22 bases between.

The sample holds many counts of this clonotype. The genes are TRBV4-1 and TRBJ2-4; D might be TRBD2 (6 bases). This CDR3 is built from 14 residues. Germline CDR1 is MGHRA and CDR2 is YSYEKL. V lost 0 bases and J lost 8, with 11 bases in between. The CDR3 sequence: CASSQDRGSDIQYF. In nucleotides, the CDR3 is TGCGCCAGCAGCCAAGACCGGGGGTCGGACATTCAGTACTTC.

The chain links TRBV11-2 to TRBJ2-1, with a weak D call TRBD2 (5 bases). The CDR3 spans 15 residues. The germline V gene has CDR1 SGHAT and CDR2 FQNNGV. The V gene lost 2 bases and the J gene lost 9 bases, with 17 bases spanning the gap. The CDR3 region is CASSLWYAPAVEQFF. The CDR3 bases are TGTGCCAGCAGCTTATGGTACGCACCAGCGGTTGAGCAGTTCTTC. The variable domain in full, with the rest retrieved from reference TRBV11-2 and TRBJ2-1, is EAGVAQSPRYKIIEKRQSVAFWCNPISGHATLYWYQQILGQGPKLLIQFQNNGVVDDSQLPKDRFSAERLKGVDSTLKIQPAKLEDSAVYLCASSLWYAPAVEQFFGPGTRLTVL.

This clonotype showed up many times. The V call is TRBV3-1, the J call TRBJ2-6, with D maybe TRBD2 (5 bases). V was clipped by 2 bases and J by 2 bases, with 22 bases between them. Germline CDR1 and CDR2: LGHDT and YNNKEL (reference sequence). This CDR3 has 20 amino acids. CDR3 sequence: CASSQLISVEGIAGANVLTF. In nucleotides, the CDR3 is TGTGCCAGCAGCCAATTAATATCGGTTGAGGGTATCGCTGGGGCCAACGTCCTGACTTTC.

This clonotype appeared many times. The junction departs from the called germline gene at one end, perhaps through a read error. The chain links TRBV3-1 to TRBJ1-2, with TRBD1 matching over 8 bases. CDR3 length: 17 residues. Per the germline V gene, CDR1 is LGHDT and CDR2 is YNNKEL (reference sequence). The CDR3 sequence: CASTQSPPPGGNYGYTF. CDR3 bases: TGTGCCAGCACCCAATCCCCCCCGCCAGGGGGCAACTATGGCTACACCTTC.

This clonotype was recorded at least ten times. This sequence joins TRBV6-4 and TRBJ2-1; D is uncertain. The V end lost 3 bases, the J end lost 0 bases, and 6 bases lay between the germline ends. The CDR3 covers 14 residues. Germline CDR1 is MRHNA and CDR2 is SNTAGT. The CDR3 DNA reads as TGTGCCAGCAGTGAGGACCACTCCTACAATGAGCAGTTCTTC. It specifies CASSEDHSYNEQFF.

The CDR3 bases are TGTGCCAGCAGTTACGGGGGGGCGCCGAACACCGGGGAGCTGTTTTTT. Amino acid sequence: CASSYGGAPNTGELFF. The rearrangement joins TRBV6-5 to TRBJ2-2, with D possibly matching TRBD2 (7 bases). CDR3 length: 16 amino acids. Trimming stripped 2 bases from V and 0 bases from J, with 10 bases between. Germline CDR1 MNHEY, CDR2 SVGAGI.

V and J are TRBV20-1 and TRBJ1-1, with D unclear. The CDR3 runs to 11 residues. CDR1 and CDR2 (germline): DFQATT, SNEGSKA (reference sequence). V was shortened by 3 bases and J by 6 bases, with 8 bases between the two germline ends. The CDR3 loop reads CSARAGSEAFF. The DNA of the CDR3 is TGCAGTGCTAGGGCGGGGTCTGAAGCTTTCTTT.

This clonotype is medium-sized. As DNA, the CDR3 is TGCAGCGTTGAAGTAGACGACAGTCTCATGAACACTGAAGCTTTCTTT. It is translated as CSVEVDDSLMNTEAFF. The chain has TRBV29-1 and TRBJ1-1; tentatively, D is TRBD1 (5 bases). V lost 1 base to trimming and J lost 0 bases, with 15 bases between them. Germline V gene lookup returns CDR1 SQVTM and CDR2 ANQGSEA. The length of the CDR3 is 16 residues.

There are many counts of this clonotype. This chain uses TRBV14 with TRBJ2-3; possibly TRBD2 for D (6 bases). There are 16 residues in the CDR3. V gave up 1 base and J gave up 3 bases, with 14 bases separating them. Per the germline V gene, CDR1 is SGHDN and CDR2 is FVKESK. DNA of the CDR3: TGTGCCAGCAGCCAAGGAGCGACTAGTATGACAGATACGCAGTATTTT. Translation gives CASSQGATSMTDTQYF.

The rearrangement links TRBV6-2 or TRBV6-3 to TRBJ2-7, with D uncertain. This CDR3 contains 12 residues. Trimming shortened V by 2 bases and J by 9 bases, and 11 bases separated the two germline ends. Per the germline V gene, CDR1 is MNHEY and CDR2 is SVGEGT. CDR3 sequence reads: CASSYRVEMQYV. As DNA, the CDR3 is TGTGCCAGCAGTTACAGGGTGGAGATGCAGTACGTC.

This clonotype was seen ten or more times. V usage is TRBV3-1 and J usage is TRBJ1-6; 9 bases are shared with TRBD1. Germline trimming cut 4 bases from V and 8 bases from J; bases unmatched to any gene: 18. Per germline, CDR1 LGHDT and CDR2 YNNKEL (reference sequence). This CDR3 is 19 amino acids long. The DNA of the CDR3 is TGTGCCAGCAGCCCCACCCCTCTGACACAGGGGGCTGTGGATTCACCCCTCCACTTT. It codes for CASSPTPLTQGAVDSPLHF.

The chain combines TRBV14 with TRBJ1-1, with a weak D call TRBD1 (6 bases). From germline, CDR1 is SGHDN and CDR2 FVKESK. The V end lost 1 base, the J end lost 6 bases, and 12 bases lay between the germline ends. The CDR3 consists of 14 residues. CDR3 residues: CASSQGRDTPEAFF. CDR3 DNA sequence: TGTGCCAGCAGCCAAGGCCGGGACACCCCTGAAGCTTTCTTT.

This clonotype was counted a few times. The CDR3 DNA follows: TGTGCCAGCAGTTACGAGTCCACCTCGGGAAACACCATATATTTT. It is translated as CASSYESTSGNTIYF. V gene TRBV6-5 combines with J gene TRBJ1-3, with D uncertain. The germline gives CDR1 MNHEY, CDR2 SVGAGI. This CDR3 comprises 15 residues. Trimming removed 2 bases from V and 4 bases from J, with 12 bases in between.

This clonotype was detected many times. This chain uses TRBV28 with TRBJ2-1; tentative D call: TRBD1 (6 bases). The length of the CDR3 is 14 residues. Trimming stripped 7 bases from V and 0 bases from J, with 10 bases between. The germline gives CDR1 MDHEN, CDR2 SYDVKM. The CDR3 DNA follows: TGTGCCAGCAACCCGGACAGCTCCTACAATGAGCAGTTCTTC. This codes for CASNPDSSYNEQFF.

This clonotype was picked up many times. The V gene is TRBV4-1, the J gene TRBJ1-1; 8 bases agree with TRBD1. CDR1 and CDR2 from the germline V gene are MGHRA and YSYEKL. The CDR3 runs 15 residues. Germline trimming cut 5 bases from V and 1 base from J; bases unmatched to any gene: 6. CDR3 residues: CASSGPDRANTEAFF. CDR3 nucleotide sequence: TGCGCCAGCAGCGGACCGGACAGGGCGAACACTGAAGCTTTCTTT.

This clonotype was seen a handful of times. V is TRBV9 and J is TRBJ2-1; tentative D call: TRBD2 (6 bases). The CDR3 contains 15 residues. From germline, CDR1 is SGDLS and CDR2 YYNGEE. V was clipped by 0 bases and J by 2 bases, with 9 bases between them. The CDR3 protein is CASSVAGGTYNEQFF. The CDR3, as DNA: TGTGCCAGCAGCGTAGCTGGGGGGACCTACAATGAGCAGTTCTTC.

This clonotype was seen repeatedly, ten times or more. This chain joins TRBV7-9 and TRBJ1-1; D is ambiguous. The CDR3 sequence is 15 residues long. V was clipped by 4 bases and J by 1 base, with 13 bases between them. CDR1 SEHNR and CDR2 FQNEAQ come from the germline V gene (reference sequence). CDR3 DNA: TGTGCCAGCAGCTCCACCACCCGGGGGAACACTGAAGCTTTCTTT. This gives the protein CASSSTTRGNTEAFF. Filled out from reference TRBV7-9 and TRBJ1-1, the complete variable domain reads DTGVSQNPRHKITKRGQNVTFRCDPISEHNRLYWYRQTLGQGPEFLTYFQNEAQLEKSRLLSDRFSAERPKGSFSTLEIQRTEQGDSAMYLCASSSTTRGNTEAFFGQGTRLTVV.

In this sample, this clonotype turned up many times. The V and J genes are TRBV27 and TRBJ2-1; TRBD2 matches at 8 bases. The germline CDR1 and CDR2 sequences are MNHEY and SMNVEV (reference sequence). Germline trimming cut 4 bases from V and 6 bases from J; bases unmatched to any gene: 2. This CDR3 region has 13 residues. The CDR3 here is CASSSGRGNEQFF. The CDR3 DNA sequence: TGTGCCAGCAGTTCCGGGAGGGGCAATGAGCAGTTCTTC.

This clonotype turned up a few times. The chain couples TRBV6-5 to TRBJ2-5; either TRBD1 or TRBD2 may supply D (5 bases each). V gave up 5 bases and J gave up 2 bases, with 18 bases separating them. The V gene's germline CDR1 is MNHEY and CDR2 SVGAGI. The CDR3 covers 16 residues. The chain's CDR3 is CASSHQRGWEQETQYF. The CDR3 DNA follows: TGTGCCAGCAGTCACCAGAGGGGTTGGGAACAAGAGACCCAGTACTTC.

This clonotype occurred many times. This rearrangement joins TRBV27 to TRBJ1-4; 7 bases line up with TRBD1. The J segment lost 2 bases and the V segment lost 4 bases, leaving 4 bases of the junction unmatched. Germline lookup yields CDR1 MNHEY and CDR2 SMNVEV (reference sequence). The CDR3 totals 15 residues. CDR3 sequence reads: CASSSTGPTNEKLFF. CDR3 bases: TGTGCCAGCAGTTCGACAGGGCCCACTAATGAAAAACTGTTTTTT.

This clonotype has at least ten counts. The chain combines TRBV29-1 with TRBJ2-1; no clear D. Germline CDR1 SQVTM, CDR2 ANQGSEA. The CDR3 runs 11 residues. V shed 4 bases and J shed 7 bases, with 8 bases lying between them. The CDR3 region is CSVVMGNEQFF. CDR3 nucleotide sequence: TGCAGCGTTGTAATGGGGAATGAGCAGTTCTTC.

This clonotype was seen more than once but under ten times. The genes are TRBV5-1 and TRBJ2-5; 7 bases map to TRBD1. This CDR3 contains 14 residues. Germline V gene data show CDR1 as SGHRS and CDR2 as YFSETQ. V was clipped by 4 bases and J by 7 bases; unmatched bases: 10. CDR3 residues: CASSQGTESGTQYF. CDR3 nucleotides: TGCGCCAGCAGCCAAGGGACAGAAAGCGGGACCCAGTACTTC. The full variable domain, in which reference TRBV5-1 and TRBJ2-5 provide the parts outside the CDR3, is KAGVTQTPRYLIKTRGQQVTLSCSPISGHRSVSWYQQTPGQGLQFLFEYFSETQRNKGNFPGRFSGRQFSNSRSEMNVSTLELGDSALYLCASSQGTESGTQYFGPGTRLLVL.

The chain carries TRBV13 and TRBJ1-2; 7 bases are a match to TRBD1. J lost 6 bases, V lost 3 bases, and 10 bases had no gene match. The CDR3 is made up of 15 amino acids. Germline-derived CDR1 and CDR2 are PRHDT and FYEKMQ (reference sequence). CDR3 residues: CASSFPGIQGNGYTF. In DNA form, the CDR3 reads TGTGCCAGCAGCTTCCCAGGGATACAGGGGAATGGCTACACCTTC. Filled out from reference TRBV13 and TRBJ1-2, the complete variable domain reads AAGVIQSPRHLIKEKRETATLKCYPIPRHDTVYWYQQGPGQDPQFLISFYEKMQSDKGSIPDRFSAQQFSDYHSELNMSSLELGDSALYFCASSFPGIQGNGYTFGSGTRLTVV.